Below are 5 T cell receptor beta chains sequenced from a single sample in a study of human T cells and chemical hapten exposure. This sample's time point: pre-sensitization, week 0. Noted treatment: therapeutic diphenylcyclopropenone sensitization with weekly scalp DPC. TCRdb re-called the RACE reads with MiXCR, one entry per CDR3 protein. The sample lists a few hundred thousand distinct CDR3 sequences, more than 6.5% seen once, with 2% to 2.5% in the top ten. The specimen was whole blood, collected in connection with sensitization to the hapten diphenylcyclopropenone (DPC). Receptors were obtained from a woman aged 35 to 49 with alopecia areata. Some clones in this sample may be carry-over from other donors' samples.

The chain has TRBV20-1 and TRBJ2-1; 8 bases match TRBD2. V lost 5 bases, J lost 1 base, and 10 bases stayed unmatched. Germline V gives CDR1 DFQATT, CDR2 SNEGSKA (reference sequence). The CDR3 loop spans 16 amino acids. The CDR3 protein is CSAPSETSGSYNEQFF. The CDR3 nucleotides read TGCAGTGCTCCGTCGGAAACTAGCGGATCCTACAATGAGCAGTTCTTC.

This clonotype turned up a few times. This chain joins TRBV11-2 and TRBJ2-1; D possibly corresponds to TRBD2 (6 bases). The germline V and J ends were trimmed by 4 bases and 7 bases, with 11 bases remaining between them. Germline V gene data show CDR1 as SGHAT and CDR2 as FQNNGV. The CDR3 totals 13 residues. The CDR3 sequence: CASSSQGGNEQFF. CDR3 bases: TGTGCCAGCAGCTCCCAAGGAGGGAATGAGCAGTTCTTC. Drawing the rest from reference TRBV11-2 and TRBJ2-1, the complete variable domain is EAGVAQSPRYKIIEKRQSVAFWCNPISGHATLYWYQQILGQGPKLLIQFQNNGVVDDSQLPKDRFSAERLKGVDSTLKIQPAKLEDSAVYLCASSSQGGNEQFFGPGTRLTVL.

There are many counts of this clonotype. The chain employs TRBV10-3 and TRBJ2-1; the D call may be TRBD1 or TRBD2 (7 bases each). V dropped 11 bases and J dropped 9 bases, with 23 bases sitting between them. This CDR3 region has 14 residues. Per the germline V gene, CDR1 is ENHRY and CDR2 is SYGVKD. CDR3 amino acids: CASRVQGGRGEQFF. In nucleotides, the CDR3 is TGTGCCTCTCGGGTCCAGGGGGGGAGAGGTGAGCAGTTCTTC.

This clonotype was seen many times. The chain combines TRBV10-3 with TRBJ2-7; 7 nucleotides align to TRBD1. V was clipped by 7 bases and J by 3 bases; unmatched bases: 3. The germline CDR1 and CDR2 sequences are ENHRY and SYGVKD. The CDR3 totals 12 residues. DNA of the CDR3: TGTGCCATCACCCCAGGGGGCTACGAGCAGTACTTC. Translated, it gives CAITPGGYEQYF.

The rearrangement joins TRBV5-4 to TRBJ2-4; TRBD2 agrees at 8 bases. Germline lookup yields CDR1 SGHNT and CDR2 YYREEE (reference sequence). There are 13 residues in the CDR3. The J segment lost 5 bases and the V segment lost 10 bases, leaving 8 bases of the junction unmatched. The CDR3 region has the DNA TGTGCCGGATATTTACTAGCGGAAAACATTCAGTACTTC. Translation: CAGYLLAENIQYF.